This T cell receptor (beta chain) was identified during a study of blood T cell repertoires in COVID-19. Study overall: The study drew acute and convalescent COVID-19 samples from the United States, Italy and Spain. From T cells, B-cell-depleted T cells, or PBMCs came the material, which was cDNA or gDNA.

Assay: immunoSEQ multiplex PCR; the TCRdb copy retains only in-frame clones and omits some. The sample carries fewer than 500,000 clones, over 85% recorded once. Germline V gene sequence: CDR1 LGHNT, CDR2 FRNRAP. The CDR3 extends over 17 amino acids. Germline trimming cut 0 bases from V and 5 bases from J; bases unmatched to any gene: 11. Seattle's cohort entered during active infection and was followed longitudinally. The sequence derives from a man between 18 and 35 years old with COVID-19, enrolled during active disease. The chain carries TRBV12-5 and TRBJ2-5; 8 bases map to TRBD1. The sequenced material came from peripheral blood. DNA of the CDR3: TGTGCTAGTGGTTTGGTAATCCGTTCAGGGGGCCGGGAGACCCAGTACTTC. Its translation: CASGLVIRSGGRETQYF.